The next 8 T cell receptor beta chains were all read from a single sample in a study of T-cell reconstitution after alpha-beta-depleted transplantation in children. The TCRbeta library was prepared with unique molecular identifiers. TCRdb recomputed calls from the PCR reads with MiXCR, one row per CDR3 protein. Among 350,000 to 400,000 distinct CDR3 sequences listed, about an eighth were seen once. The sequenced sample was PBMCs, obtained from the stem cell graft. The receptor set was obtained from a human donor who donated a stem cell graft to a child with Fanconi anemia.

CDR3 protein: CASGTGTQPQHF. The DNA for the CDR3 is TGTGCCAGCGGTACAGGGACTCAGCCCCAGCATTTT. The chain combines TRBV28 with TRBJ1-5; the D gene is possibly TRBD1 (6 bases). With 8 bases removed from V and 6 bases from J, the gap between germline ends came to 11 bases. The CDR3 consists of 12 residues. CDR1 and CDR2 (germline): MDHEN, SYDVKM.

This rearrangement joins TRBV4-3 to TRBJ2-6; D is undetermined. V lost 4 bases and J 4 bases, leaving 8 bases between the germline ends. There are 14 residues in the CDR3. Germline values: CDR1 LGHNA, CDR2 YSLEER. This chain's CDR3 is CASSRTTGANVLTF. CDR3 coding DNA: TGCGCCAGCAGCCGGACCACGGGGGCCAACGTCCTGACTTTC.

This clonotype showed up many times. J is TRBJ1-3 and V is TRBV12-3 or TRBV12-4, with D maybe TRBD1 (6 bases). The CDR3 has 14 amino acids. Between the trimmed V and J ends, which lost 6 bases and 0 bases, there was a span of 9 bases. The CDR3, as DNA: TGTGCCAGCAGGAGGGACATCTCTGGAAACACCATATATTTT. Translated: CASRRDISGNTIYF.

The gene calls are TRBV5-6 and TRBJ1-5, with 7 bases that match TRBD1. The germline V gene encodes CDR1 SGHDT and CDR2 YYEEEE. The CDR3 loop spans 14 amino acids. The V gene end was trimmed by 3 bases and the J gene end by 7 bases; junction bases not matched to a gene: 7. The CDR3 DNA sequence: TGTGCCAGCAGCTCGGACAGGATGCGGCAGCCCCAGCATTTT. Encoded protein: CASSSDRMRQPQHF.

The V call is TRBV12-3 or TRBV12-4, the J call TRBJ1-3; 7 bases are shared with TRBD1. The length of the CDR3 is 14 residues. V was clipped by 6 bases and J by 2 bases; unmatched bases: 4. The chain's CDR3 is CASRVTGAGNTIYF. In DNA form, the CDR3 reads TGTGCCAGCAGAGTCACAGGGGCTGGAAACACCATATATTTT.

The J gene is TRBJ2-5, the V gene TRBV28, with D maybe TRBD1 (5 bases). The CDR3 totals 15 residues. The germline V gene encodes CDR1 MDHEN and CDR2 SYDVKM. Trimming removed 2 bases from V and 5 bases from J, with 15 bases in between. The CDR3 DNA is TGTGCCAGCAGTTTAAGTCCCCTCCCAGGGGAGACCCAGTACTTC. Translation gives CASSLSPLPGETQYF.

The sample holds many counts of this clonotype. This chain joins TRBV20-1 and TRBJ1-3; D remains unclear. Trimming left V 1 base short and J 0 bases short, with 10 bases between. Germline CDR1 DFQATT, CDR2 SNEGSKA (reference sequence). The CDR3 spans 15 residues. CDR3 in DNA: TGCAGTGCTAGAGTAGGGCCCAGCTCTGGAAACACCATATATTTT. Amino acid sequence: CSARVGPSSGNTIYF.

The rearrangement joins TRBV25-1 to TRBJ1-1, with D perhaps TRBD1 (5 bases). Deletions cut 7 bases from V and 1 base from J, with 10 bases between. CDR1 is MGHDK and CDR2 is SYGVNS in the germline V gene. The CDR3 covers 13 residues. The CDR3 reads CASTKTANTEAFF. CDR3 nucleotide sequence: TGTGCCAGCACCAAGACAGCGAACACTGAAGCTTTCTTT.